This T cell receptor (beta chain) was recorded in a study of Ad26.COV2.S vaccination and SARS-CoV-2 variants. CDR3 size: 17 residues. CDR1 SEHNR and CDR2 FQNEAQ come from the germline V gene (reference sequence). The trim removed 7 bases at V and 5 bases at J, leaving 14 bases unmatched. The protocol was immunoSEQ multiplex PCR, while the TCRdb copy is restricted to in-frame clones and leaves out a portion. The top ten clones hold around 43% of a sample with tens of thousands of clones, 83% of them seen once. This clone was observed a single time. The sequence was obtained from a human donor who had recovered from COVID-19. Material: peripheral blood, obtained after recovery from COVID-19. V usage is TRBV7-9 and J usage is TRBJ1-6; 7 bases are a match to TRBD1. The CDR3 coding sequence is TGTGCCAGCAACCCCCGGGCCCAGGGGGTGGATAATTCACCCCTCCACTTT. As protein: CASNPRAQGVDNSPLHF. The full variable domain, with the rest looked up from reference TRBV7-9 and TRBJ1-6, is DTGVSQNPRHKITKRGQNVTFRCDPISEHNRLYWYRQTLGQGPEFLTYFQNEAQLEKSRLLSDRFSAERPKGSFSTLEIQRTEQGDSAMYLCASNPRAQGVDNSPLHFGNGTRLTVT.